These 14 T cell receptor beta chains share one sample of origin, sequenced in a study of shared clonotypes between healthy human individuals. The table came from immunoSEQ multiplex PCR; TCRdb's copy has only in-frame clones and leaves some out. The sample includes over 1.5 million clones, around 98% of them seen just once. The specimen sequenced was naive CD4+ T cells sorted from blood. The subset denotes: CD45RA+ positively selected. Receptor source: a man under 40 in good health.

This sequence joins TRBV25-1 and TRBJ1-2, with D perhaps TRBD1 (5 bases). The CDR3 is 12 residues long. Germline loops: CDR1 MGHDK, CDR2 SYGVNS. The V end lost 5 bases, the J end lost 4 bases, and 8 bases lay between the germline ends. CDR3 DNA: TGTGCCAGCAGTTGGGACGGCTATGGCTACACCTTC. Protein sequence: CASSWDGYGYTF.

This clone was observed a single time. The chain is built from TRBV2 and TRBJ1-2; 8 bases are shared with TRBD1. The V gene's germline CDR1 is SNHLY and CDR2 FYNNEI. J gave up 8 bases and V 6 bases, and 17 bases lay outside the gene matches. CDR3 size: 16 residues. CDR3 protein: CASSDPRQGAVSGYTF. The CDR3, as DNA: TGTGCCAGCAGCGACCCGCGGCAGGGGGCGGTTTCGGGCTACACCTTC.

DNA of the CDR3: TGCAGCGTTGGACGGGACAGGGGTCTTGAGACCCAGTACTTC. As protein: CSVGRDRGLETQYF. The genes are TRBV29-1 and TRBJ2-5; 10 bases agree with TRBD1. Germline V gives CDR1 SQVTM, CDR2 ANQGSEA. The trim removed 4 bases at V and 5 bases at J, leaving 7 bases unmatched. This CDR3 is built from 14 residues.

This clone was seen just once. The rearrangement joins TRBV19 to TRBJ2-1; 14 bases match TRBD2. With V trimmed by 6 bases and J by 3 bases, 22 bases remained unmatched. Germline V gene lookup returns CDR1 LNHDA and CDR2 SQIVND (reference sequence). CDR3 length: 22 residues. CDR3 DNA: TGTGCCAGTAGCCTAAACTACAGGGGTACAAGACTAGCGGGAGGGCTCTACAATGAGCAGTTCTTC. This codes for CASSLNYRGTRLAGGLYNEQFF. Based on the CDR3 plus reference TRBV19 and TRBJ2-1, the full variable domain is DGGITQSPKYLFRKEGQNVTLSCEQNLNHDAMYWYRQDPGQGLRLIYYSQIVNDFQKGDIAEGYSVSREKKESFPLTVTSAQKNPTAFYLCASSLNYRGTRLAGGLYNEQFFGPGTRLTVL.

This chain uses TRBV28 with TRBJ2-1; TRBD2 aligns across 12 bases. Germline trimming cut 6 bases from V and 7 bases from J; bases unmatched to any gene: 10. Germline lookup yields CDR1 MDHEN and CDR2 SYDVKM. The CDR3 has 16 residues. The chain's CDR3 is CASRPSGTSGRNEQFF. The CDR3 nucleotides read TGTGCCAGCAGACCAAGCGGGACTAGCGGGCGGAATGAGCAGTTCTTC.

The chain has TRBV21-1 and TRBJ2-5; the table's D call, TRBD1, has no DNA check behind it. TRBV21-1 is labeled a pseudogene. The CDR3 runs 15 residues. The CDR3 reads CASSKRAREGETQYF. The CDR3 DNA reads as TGTGCCAGCAGCAAACGGGCCAGGGAAGGCGAGACCCAGTACTTC.

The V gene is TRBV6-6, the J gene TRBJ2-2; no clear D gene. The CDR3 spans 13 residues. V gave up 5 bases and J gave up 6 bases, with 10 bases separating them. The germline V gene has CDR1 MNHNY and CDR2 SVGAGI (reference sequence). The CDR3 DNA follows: TGTGCCAGCAGTCAATTAGAGTCCGGGGAGCTGTTTTTT. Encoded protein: CASSQLESGELFF.

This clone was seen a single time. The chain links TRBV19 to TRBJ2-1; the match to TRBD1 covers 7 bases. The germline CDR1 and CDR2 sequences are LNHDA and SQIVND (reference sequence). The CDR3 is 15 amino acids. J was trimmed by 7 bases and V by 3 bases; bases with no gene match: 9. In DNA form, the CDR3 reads TGTGCCAGTAGTATCGCGACAGGGATAGGAAATGAGCAGTTCTTC. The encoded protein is CASSIATGIGNEQFF.

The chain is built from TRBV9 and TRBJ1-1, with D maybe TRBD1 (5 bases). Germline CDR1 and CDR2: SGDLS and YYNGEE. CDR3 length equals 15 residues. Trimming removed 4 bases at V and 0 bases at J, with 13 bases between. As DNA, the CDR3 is TGTGCCAGCAGCCCCCGGGGGGGTGTGAACACTGAAGCTTTCTTT. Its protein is CASSPRGGVNTEAFF.

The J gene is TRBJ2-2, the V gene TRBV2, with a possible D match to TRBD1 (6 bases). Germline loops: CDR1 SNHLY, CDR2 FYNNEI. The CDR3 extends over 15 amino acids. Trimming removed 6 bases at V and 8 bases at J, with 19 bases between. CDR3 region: CASSETQGGGGELFF. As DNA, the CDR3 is TGTGCCAGCAGCGAAACCCAAGGGGGTGGAGGGGAGCTGTTTTTT.

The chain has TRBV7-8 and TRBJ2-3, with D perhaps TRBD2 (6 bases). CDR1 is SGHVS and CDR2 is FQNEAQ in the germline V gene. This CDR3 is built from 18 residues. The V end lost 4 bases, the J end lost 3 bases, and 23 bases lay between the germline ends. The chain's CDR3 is CASSSVAGGALRTDTQYF. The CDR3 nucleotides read TGTGCCAGCAGCTCAGTAGCTGGCGGGGCCCTCCGAACAGATACGCAGTATTTT. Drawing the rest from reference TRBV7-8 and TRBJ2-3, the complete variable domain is GAGVSQSPRYKVAKRGQDVALRCDPISGHVSLFWYQQALGQGPEFLTYFQNEAQLDKSGLPSDRFFAERPEGSVSTLKIQRTQQEDSAVYLCASSSVAGGALRTDTQYFGPGTRLTVL.

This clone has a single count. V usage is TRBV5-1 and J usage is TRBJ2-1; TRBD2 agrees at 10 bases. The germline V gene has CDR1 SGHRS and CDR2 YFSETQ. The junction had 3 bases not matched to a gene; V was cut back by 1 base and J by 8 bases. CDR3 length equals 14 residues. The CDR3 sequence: CASSLTSGNHEQFF. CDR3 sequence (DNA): TGCGCCAGCAGCTTGACTAGCGGGAACCATGAGCAGTTCTTC. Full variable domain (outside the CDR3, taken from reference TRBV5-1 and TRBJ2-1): KAGVTQTPRYLIKTRGQQVTLSCSPISGHRSVSWYQQTPGQGLQFLFEYFSETQRNKGNFPGRFSGRQFSNSRSEMNVSTLELGDSALYLCASSLTSGNHEQFFGPGTRLTVL.

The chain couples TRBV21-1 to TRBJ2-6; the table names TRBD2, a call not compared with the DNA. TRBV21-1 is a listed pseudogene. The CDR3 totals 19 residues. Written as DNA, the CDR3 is TGTGCCAGCAGCACAAGAGGGAATTCCCCCCACTCTGGGGCCAACGTCCTGACTTTC. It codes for CASSTRGNSPHSGANVLTF.

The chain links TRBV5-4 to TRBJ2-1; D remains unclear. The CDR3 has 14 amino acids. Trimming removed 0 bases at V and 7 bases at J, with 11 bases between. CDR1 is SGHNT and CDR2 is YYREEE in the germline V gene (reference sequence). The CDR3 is CASSLELEKNEQFF. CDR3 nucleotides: TGTGCCAGCAGCTTGGAGCTAGAAAAGAATGAGCAGTTCTTC.